This TCR beta chain was found in a study of cytomegalovirus exposure and HLA in healthy donors. Whole-study context: There were approximately 85 million unique TCRs (from HLA-typed donors) in an early data release.

The CDR3 is 16 amino acids. Trimming took 5 bases from V and 0 from J, leaving 14 bases between them. Looked up from germline, CDR1 is SGHRS and CDR2 is YFSETQ. Of note for this clone: What it recognizes is unknown.

The PCR used 60 Vbeta and 13 Jbeta primers. In the original analysis: About 12 million of tens of millions of unique TCR beta chains were shared, per a later count. The repertoire was sequenced with immunoSEQ multiplex PCR; TCRdb's copy has only in-frame clones and lacks some. That table gives V, J and clone size, and the DNA gave D and trimming. Of roughly 190,000 clones in the sample, approximately 80% were seen once. Findings and caveats of the study: Presence/absence analyses assumed roughly uniform sequencing depth across donors, which may not hold. HLA allele associations emerged for 17,000 or so TCR beta sequences in a later analysis, at 0.05 false discovery rate.

The chain uses TRBV5-1 and TRBJ2-2; weak D call: TRBD2 (6 bases). This receptor was identified in a woman aged 40 to 50 in good health and CMV-seronegative. Sequencing was carried out using PBMCs. DNA for the CDR3: TGCGCCAGCAGTCATGAGGGAGGCCCGAACACCGGGGAGCTGTTTTTT. Its translation is CASSHEGGPNTGELFF. The full variable domain, its missing parts supplied by reference TRBV5-1 and TRBJ2-2, is KAGVTQTPRYLIKTRGQQVTLSCSPISGHRSVSWYQQTPGQGLQFLFEYFSETQRNKGNFPGRFSGRQFSNSRSEMNVSTLELGDSALYLCASSHEGGPNTGELFFGEGSRLTVL.